Below, 9 T cell receptor beta chains from the same sample are listed, as sequenced in a study of radiotherapy plus CTLA-4 blockade in lung cancer. Generated by immunoSEQ multiplex PCR, the TCRdb table keeps only in-frame clones and is missing some. The data contain 25,000 to 35,000 clones, about four fifths of them singletons. The sequences come from peripheral blood, collected from a patient treated with radiotherapy plus ipilimumab. The origin of the receptors is a human donor with non-small cell lung cancer that progressed on radiotherapy plus ipilimumab.

CDR3 sequence: CASSLDRAPSGGYTF. The CDR3 DNA sequence: TGTGCCAGCAGCTTAGATAGAGCCCCCTCTGGAGGCTACACCTTC. The J gene is TRBJ1-2, the V gene TRBV7-9; D is unresolved. The CDR3 sequence is 15 residues long. The ends were cut back, 1 base at V and 8 bases at J, with 17 bases in the middle. From germline, CDR1 is SEHNR and CDR2 FQNEAQ (reference sequence).

The V and J genes are TRBV7-8 and TRBJ2-3; perhaps D is TRBD1 or TRBD2 (6 bases each). CDR1 is SGHVS, CDR2 FQNEAQ, per germline. CDR3 size: 15 residues. Trimming shortened V by 5 bases and J by 0 bases, and 12 bases separated the two germline ends. CDR3 residues: CASSVGGGSTDTQYF. The CDR3 DNA is TGTGCCAGCAGCGTTGGAGGGGGAAGCACAGATACGCAGTATTTT.

The chain carries TRBV6-1 and TRBJ1-5; D remains ambiguous. The CDR3 spans 14 residues. Germline assignment: CDR1 MNHNS and CDR2 SASEGT. V gave up 3 bases and J gave up 8 bases, with 14 bases separating them. CDR3 coding DNA: TGTGCCAGCAGTGACGAAGGGATCCGTAAGCCCCAGCATTTT. This sequence encodes CASSDEGIRKPQHF.

The chain links TRBV27 to TRBJ1-3; 8 positions agree with TRBD1. Germline V gene sequence: CDR1 MNHEY, CDR2 SMNVEV (reference sequence). V lost 4 bases, J lost 0 bases, and 17 bases stayed unmatched. The CDR3 spans 20 residues. The CDR3 DNA is TGTGCCAGCAGTTCCCTCCCCCCGGGACAGGACCGCTACTCTGGAAACACCATATATTTT. Protein: CASSSLPPGQDRYSGNTIYF.

The chain links TRBV13 to TRBJ2-5; D may be TRBD1 (6 bases). Germline CDR1 and CDR2: PRHDT and FYEKMQ (reference sequence). The V end was cut by 3 bases, the J end by 4 bases, with 12 bases between. This CDR3 spans 14 amino acids. Here the CDR3 DNA reads TGTGCCAGCAGCTTGGGGGCCGAAGGAGAGACCCAGTACTTC. Encoded protein: CASSLGAEGETQYF.

V gene TRBV2 combines with J gene TRBJ1-5, with TRBD1 matching over 10 bases. From germline, CDR1 is SNHLY and CDR2 FYNNEI. CDR3 length: 13 amino acids. Trimming took 6 bases from V and 5 from J; bases not matched to a gene: 1. For the CDR3, the DNA is TGTGCCAGCAGGGGGACAGGGGATCAGCCCCAGCATTTT. The encoded protein is CASRGTGDQPQHF.

This clone showed up just a few times. The chain has TRBV6-1 and TRBJ1-5, with D maybe TRBD1 (5 bases). The V and J ends lost 6 bases and 2 bases respectively, with 11 bases between them. There are 14 residues in the CDR3. Germline V lookup: CDR1 MNHNS, CDR2 SASEGT. Here the CDR3 reads CASSGGGGNQPQHF. CDR3 bases: TGTGCCAGCAGCGGCGGGGGTGGCAATCAGCCCCAGCATTTT.

The chain is built from TRBV28 and TRBJ1-5; 9 bases agree with TRBD1. V lost 10 bases, J lost 8 bases, and 12 bases stayed unmatched. CDR3 length: 14 amino acids. Germline-derived CDR1 and CDR2 are MDHEN and SYDVKM. The CDR3 DNA is TGTGCCACCTATTCCCCGGGACAGGGTAAGCCCCAGCATTTT. It yields the protein CATYSPGQGKPQHF. Supplemented by reference TRBV28 and TRBJ1-5, the full variable domain reads DVKVTQSSRYLVKRTGEKVFLECVQDMDHENMFWYRQDPGLGLRLIYFSYDVKMKEKGDIPEGYSVSREKKERFSLILESASTNQTSMYLCATYSPGQGKPQHFGDGTRLSIL.

This clone was counted a few times. This rearrangement joins TRBV18 to TRBJ1-6; D is possibly TRBD1 (5 bases). The germline gives CDR1 KGHSH, CDR2 LQKENI. The CDR3 is 17 amino acids. Deletions cut 1 base from V and 5 bases from J, with 15 bases between. The CDR3 coding sequence is TGTGCCAGCTCACCACTGGTCGACAGCTCGAATAATTCACCCCTCCACTTT. This encodes CASSPLVDSSNNSPLHF. Using reference TRBV18 and TRBJ1-6 for the parts outside the CDR3, the full variable domain is NAGVMQNPRHLVRRRGQEARLRCSPMKGHSHVYWYRQLPEEGLKFMVYLQKENIIDESGMPKERFSAEFPKEGPSILRIQQVVRGDSAAYFCASSPLVDSSNNSPLHFGNGTRLTVT.